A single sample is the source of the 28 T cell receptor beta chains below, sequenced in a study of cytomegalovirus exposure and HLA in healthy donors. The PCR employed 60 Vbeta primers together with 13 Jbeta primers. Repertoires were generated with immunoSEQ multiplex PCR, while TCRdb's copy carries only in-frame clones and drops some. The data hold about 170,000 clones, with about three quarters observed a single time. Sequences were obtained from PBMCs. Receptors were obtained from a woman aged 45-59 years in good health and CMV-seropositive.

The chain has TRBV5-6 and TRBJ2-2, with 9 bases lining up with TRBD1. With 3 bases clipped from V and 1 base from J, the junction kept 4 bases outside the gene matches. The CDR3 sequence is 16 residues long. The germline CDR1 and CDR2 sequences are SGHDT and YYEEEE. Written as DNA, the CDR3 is TGTGCCAGCAGCTACGGGACAGGGCTGAACACCGGGGAGCTGTTTTTT. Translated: CASSYGTGLNTGELFF.

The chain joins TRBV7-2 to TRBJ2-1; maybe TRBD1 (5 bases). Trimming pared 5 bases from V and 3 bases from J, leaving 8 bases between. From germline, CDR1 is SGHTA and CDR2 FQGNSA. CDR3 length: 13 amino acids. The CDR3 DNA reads TGTGCCAGCAGCCCAGGGATCTACAATGAGCAGTTCTTC. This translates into CASSPGIYNEQFF.

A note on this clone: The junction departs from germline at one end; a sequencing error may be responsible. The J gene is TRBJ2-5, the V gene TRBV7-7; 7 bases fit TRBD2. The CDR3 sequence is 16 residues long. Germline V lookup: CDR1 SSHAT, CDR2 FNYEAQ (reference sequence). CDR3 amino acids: CASSLGGGSGQETQYF. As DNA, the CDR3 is TGTGCTAGCAGCTTAGGCGGGGGTTCAGGACAAGAGACCCAGTACTTC.

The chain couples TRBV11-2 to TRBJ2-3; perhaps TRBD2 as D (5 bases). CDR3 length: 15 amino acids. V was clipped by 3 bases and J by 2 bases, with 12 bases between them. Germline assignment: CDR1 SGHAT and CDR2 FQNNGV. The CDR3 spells CASSFARRATDTQYF. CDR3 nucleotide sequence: TGTGCCAGCAGCTTTGCTAGGCGGGCCACAGATACGCAGTATTTT.

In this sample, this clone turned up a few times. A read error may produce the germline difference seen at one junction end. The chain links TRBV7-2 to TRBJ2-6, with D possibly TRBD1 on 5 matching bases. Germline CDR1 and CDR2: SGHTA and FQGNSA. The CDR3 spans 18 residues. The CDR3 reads CASSLEAESSSGANGLTF. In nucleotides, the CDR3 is TGTGCCAGCAGCTTAGAGGCAGAGAGTAGCTCTGGGGCCAACGGCCTGACTTTC.

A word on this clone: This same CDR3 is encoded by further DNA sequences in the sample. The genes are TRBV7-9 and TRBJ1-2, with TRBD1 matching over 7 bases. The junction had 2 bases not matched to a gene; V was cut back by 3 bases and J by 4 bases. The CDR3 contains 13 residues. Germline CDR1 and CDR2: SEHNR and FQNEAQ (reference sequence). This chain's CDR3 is CASSLDRTYGYTF. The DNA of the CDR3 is TGTGCCAGCAGCTTGGACAGGACCTATGGCTACACCTTC.

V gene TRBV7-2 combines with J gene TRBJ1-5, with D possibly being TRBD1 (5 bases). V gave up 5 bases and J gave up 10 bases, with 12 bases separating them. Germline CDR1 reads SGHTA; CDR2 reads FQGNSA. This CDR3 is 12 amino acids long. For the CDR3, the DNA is TGTGCCAGCAGCCCGTCAGGGCTACCCCAGCATTTT. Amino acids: CASSPSGLPQHF.

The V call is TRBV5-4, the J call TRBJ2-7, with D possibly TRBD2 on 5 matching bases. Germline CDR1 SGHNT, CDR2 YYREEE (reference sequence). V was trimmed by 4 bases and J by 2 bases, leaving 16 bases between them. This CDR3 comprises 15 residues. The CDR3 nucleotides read TGTGCCAGCAGCAGTAGGGTTTCCGGGACCTACGAGCAGTACTTC. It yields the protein CASSSRVSGTYEQYF.

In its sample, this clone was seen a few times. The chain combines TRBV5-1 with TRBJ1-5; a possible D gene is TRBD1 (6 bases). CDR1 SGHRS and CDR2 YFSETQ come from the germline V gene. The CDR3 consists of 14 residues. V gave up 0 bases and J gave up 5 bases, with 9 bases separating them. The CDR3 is CASSLEGGDQPQHF. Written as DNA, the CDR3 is TGCGCCAGCAGCTTGGAAGGGGGTGATCAGCCCCAGCATTTT. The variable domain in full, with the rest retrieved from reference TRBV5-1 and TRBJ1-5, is KAGVTQTPRYLIKTRGQQVTLSCSPISGHRSVSWYQQTPGQGLQFLFEYFSETQRNKGNFPGRFSGRQFSNSRSEMNVSTLELGDSALYLCASSLEGGDQPQHFGDGTRLSIL.

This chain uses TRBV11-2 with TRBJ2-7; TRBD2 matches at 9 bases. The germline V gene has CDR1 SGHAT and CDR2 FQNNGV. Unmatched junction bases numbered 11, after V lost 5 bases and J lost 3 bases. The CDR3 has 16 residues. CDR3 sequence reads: CASSPPVIAGVYEQYF. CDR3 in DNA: TGTGCCAGCAGCCCCCCCGTTATAGCGGGAGTCTACGAGCAGTACTTC.

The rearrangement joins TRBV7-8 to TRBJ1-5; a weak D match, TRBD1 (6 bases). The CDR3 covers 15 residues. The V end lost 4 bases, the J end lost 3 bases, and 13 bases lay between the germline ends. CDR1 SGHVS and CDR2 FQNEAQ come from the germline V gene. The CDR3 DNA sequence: TGTGCCAGCAGCTCACAGGGATTCATCAATCAGCCCCAGCATTTT. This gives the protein CASSSQGFINQPQHF.

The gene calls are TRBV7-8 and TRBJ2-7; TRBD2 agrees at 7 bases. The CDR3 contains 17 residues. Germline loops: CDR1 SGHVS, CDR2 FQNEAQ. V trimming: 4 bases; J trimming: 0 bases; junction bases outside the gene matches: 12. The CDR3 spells CASSSPLGTTSSYEQYF. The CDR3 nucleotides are TGTGCCAGCAGCTCGCCCCTCGGGACTACCAGCTCCTACGAGCAGTACTTC.

CDR3 protein: CAWSVQSFTEAFF. The CDR3 nucleotides are TGTGCCTGGAGTGTACAGTCGTTCACTGAAGCTTTCTTT. The genes are TRBV30 and TRBJ1-1; D ambiguous. There are 13 residues in the CDR3. Trimming stripped 0 bases from V and 4 bases from J, with 9 bases between. Germline CDR1 and CDR2: GTSNPN and SVGIG (reference sequence).

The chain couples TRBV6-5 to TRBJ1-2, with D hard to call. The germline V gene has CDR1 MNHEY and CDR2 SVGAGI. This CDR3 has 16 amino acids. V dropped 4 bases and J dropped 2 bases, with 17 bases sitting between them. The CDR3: CASSSPGSPTNYGYTF. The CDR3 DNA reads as TGTGCCAGCAGTTCGCCCGGGTCCCCAACCAACTATGGCTACACCTTC.

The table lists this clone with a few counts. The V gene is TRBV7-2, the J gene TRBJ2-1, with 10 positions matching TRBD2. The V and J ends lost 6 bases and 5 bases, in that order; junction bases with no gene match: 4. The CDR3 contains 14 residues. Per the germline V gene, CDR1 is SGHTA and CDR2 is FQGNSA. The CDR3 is CASRRTSGHNEQFF. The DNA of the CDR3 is TGTGCCAGCAGACGGACTAGCGGTCACAATGAGCAGTTCTTC.

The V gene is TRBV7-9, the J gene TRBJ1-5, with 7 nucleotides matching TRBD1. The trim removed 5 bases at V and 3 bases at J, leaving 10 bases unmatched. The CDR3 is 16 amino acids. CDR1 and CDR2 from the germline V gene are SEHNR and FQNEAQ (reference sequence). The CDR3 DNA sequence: TGTGCCAGCAGCCCCGAGACAGGGACCCCCAATCAGCCCCAGCATTTT. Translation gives CASSPETGTPNQPQHF.

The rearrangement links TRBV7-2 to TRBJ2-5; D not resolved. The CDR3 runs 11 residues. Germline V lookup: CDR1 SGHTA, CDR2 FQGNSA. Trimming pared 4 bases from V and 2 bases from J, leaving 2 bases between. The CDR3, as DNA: TGTGCCAGCAGCTCGCAAGAGACCCAGTACTTC. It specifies CASSSQETQYF.

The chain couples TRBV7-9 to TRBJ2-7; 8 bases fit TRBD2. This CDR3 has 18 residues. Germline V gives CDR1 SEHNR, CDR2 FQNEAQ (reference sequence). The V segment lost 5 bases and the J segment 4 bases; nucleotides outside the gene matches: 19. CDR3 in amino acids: CASSPNPAGSGSVYEQYF. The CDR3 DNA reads TGTGCCAGCAGCCCCAACCCCGCGGGAAGCGGGAGTGTTTACGAGCAGTACTTC.

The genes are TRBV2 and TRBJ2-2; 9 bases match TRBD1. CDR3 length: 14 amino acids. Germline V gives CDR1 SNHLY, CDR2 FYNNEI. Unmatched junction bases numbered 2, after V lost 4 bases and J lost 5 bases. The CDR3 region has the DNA TGTGCCAGCAGTGGACAGGGGGGGACCGGGGAGCTGTTTTTT. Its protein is CASSGQGGTGELFF.

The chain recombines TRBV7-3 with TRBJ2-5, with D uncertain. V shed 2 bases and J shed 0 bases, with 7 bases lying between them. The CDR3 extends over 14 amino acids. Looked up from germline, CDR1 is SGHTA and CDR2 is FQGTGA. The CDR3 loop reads CASSLLGNQETQYF. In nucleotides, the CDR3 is TGTGCCAGCAGCTTACTGGGCAACCAAGAGACCCAGTACTTC. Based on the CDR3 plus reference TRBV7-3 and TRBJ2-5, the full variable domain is GAGVSQTPSNKVTEKGKYVELRCDPISGHTALYWYRQSLGQGPEFLIYFQGTGAADDSGLPNDRFFAVRPEGSVSTLKIQRTERGDSAVYLCASSLLGNQETQYFGPGTRLLVL.

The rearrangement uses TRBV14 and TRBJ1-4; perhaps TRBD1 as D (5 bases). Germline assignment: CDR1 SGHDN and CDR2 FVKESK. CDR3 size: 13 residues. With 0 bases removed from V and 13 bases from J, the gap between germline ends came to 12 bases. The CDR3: CASSQDLGGTLFF. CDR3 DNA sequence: TGTGCCAGCAGCCAAGATCTTGGAGGGACACTGTTTTTT.

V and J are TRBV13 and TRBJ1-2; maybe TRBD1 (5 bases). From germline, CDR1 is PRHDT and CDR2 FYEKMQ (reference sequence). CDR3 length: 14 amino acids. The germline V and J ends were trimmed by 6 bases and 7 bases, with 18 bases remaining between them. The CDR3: CASRPMWGTGGYTF. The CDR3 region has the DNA TGTGCCAGCAGGCCCATGTGGGGAACAGGTGGCTACACCTTC.

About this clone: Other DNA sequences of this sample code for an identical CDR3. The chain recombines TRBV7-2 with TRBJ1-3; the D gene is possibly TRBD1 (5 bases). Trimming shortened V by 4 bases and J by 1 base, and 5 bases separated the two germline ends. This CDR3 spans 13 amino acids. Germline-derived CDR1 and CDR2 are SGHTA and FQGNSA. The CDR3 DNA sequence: TGTGCCAGCAGCTACAGGTCTGGAAACACCATATATTTT. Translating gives CASSYRSGNTIYF.

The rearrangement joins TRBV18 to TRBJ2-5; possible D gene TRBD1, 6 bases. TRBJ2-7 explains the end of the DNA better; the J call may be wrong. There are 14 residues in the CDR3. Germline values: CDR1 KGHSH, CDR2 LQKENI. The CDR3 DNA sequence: TGTGCCAGCTCAGGGGGCCAGGGTCGGGACGAGCAGTACTTC. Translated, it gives CASSGGQGRDEQYF.

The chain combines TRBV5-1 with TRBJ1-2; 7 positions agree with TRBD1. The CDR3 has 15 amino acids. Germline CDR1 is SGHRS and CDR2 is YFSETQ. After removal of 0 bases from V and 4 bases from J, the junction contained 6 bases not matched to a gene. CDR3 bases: TGCGCCAGCAGCTTGGGGGACAGCCTACCCTATGGCTACACCTTC. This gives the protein CASSLGDSLPYGYTF.

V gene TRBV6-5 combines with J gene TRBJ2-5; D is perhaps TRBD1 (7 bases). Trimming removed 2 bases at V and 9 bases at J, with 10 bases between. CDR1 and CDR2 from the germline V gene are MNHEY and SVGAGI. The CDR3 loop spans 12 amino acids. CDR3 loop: CASSYPRGAQYF. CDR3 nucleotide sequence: TGTGCCAGCAGTTACCCCAGGGGGGCCCAGTACTTC.

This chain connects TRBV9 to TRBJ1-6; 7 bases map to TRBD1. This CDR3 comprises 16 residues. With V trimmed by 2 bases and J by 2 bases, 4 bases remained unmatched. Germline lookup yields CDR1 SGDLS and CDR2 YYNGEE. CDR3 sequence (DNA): TGTGCCAGCAGCGTTCGGGACAGTCCCTATAATTCACCCCTCCACTTT. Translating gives CASSVRDSPYNSPLHF.

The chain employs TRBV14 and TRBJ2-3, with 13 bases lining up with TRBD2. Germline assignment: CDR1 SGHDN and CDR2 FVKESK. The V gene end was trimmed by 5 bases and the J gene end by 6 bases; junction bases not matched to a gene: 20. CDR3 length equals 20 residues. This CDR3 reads CASSFGLAGAGALVRDTQYF. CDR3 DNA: TGTGCCAGCAGCTTCGGACTAGCGGGAGCGGGGGCGCTCGTTCGGGATACGCAGTATTTT.